The entry below describes one TCR beta chain. The antigen is unknown. Between the trimmed V and J ends, which lost 0 bases and 0 bases, there was a span of 6 bases. Germline V gene sequence: CDR1 SGHDN, CDR2 FVKESK. There are 14 residues in the CDR3. The sample is drawn from a study of CD8+ T cells in alopecia areata. Overall study results and limits: Scalp clonality decreased significantly with tofacitinib, and so did expanded CD8+ clones among the top 100. In lesional scalp, particularly from alopecia totalis/universalis, clonality was higher than in normal scalp. TCR sharing across patients was less clear than in mice, possibly HLA-related.

Extracted RNA was reverse transcribed into cDNA, the sequencing template. The data were produced by immunoSEQ multiplex PCR, yet TCRdb's version contains in-frame clones alone and is incomplete. This table has 100,000 to 140,000 clones, 80% to 85% appearing once. Documented treatment: oral pan-JAK inhibitor, 5-10 mg twice daily. Peripheral blood and lesional scalp punch biopsies came from alopecia areata patients. The TCR sequence derives from a human donor with alopecia areata. This specimen consisted of CD8+ T cells sorted from blood, obtained at week 24, from a patient treated with tofacitinib. This sequence joins TRBV14 and TRBJ2-7; weak D call: TRBD1 (5 bases). The CDR3 region is CASSQEGLSYEQYF. The CDR3 bases are TGTGCCAGCAGCCAAGAGGGGCTCTCCTACGAGCAGTACTTC.